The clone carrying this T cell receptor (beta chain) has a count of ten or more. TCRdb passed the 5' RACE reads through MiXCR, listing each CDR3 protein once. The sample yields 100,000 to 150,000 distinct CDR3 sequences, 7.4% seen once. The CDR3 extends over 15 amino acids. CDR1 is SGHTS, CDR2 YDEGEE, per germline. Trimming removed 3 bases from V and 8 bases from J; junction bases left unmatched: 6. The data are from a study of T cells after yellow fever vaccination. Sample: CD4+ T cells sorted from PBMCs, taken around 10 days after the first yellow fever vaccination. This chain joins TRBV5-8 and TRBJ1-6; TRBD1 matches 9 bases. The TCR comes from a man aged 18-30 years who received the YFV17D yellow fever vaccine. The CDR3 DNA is TGTGCCAGCAGCTCCCGGGACAGGGCTTATTCACCCCTCCACTTT. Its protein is CASSSRDRAYSPLHF. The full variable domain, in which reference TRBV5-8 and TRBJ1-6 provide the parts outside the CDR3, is EAGVTQSPTHLIKTRGQQATLRCSPISGHTSVYWYQQALGLGLQFLLWYDEGEERNRGNFPPRFSGRQFPNYSSELNVNALELEDSALYLCASSSRDRAYSPLHFGNGTRLTVT.